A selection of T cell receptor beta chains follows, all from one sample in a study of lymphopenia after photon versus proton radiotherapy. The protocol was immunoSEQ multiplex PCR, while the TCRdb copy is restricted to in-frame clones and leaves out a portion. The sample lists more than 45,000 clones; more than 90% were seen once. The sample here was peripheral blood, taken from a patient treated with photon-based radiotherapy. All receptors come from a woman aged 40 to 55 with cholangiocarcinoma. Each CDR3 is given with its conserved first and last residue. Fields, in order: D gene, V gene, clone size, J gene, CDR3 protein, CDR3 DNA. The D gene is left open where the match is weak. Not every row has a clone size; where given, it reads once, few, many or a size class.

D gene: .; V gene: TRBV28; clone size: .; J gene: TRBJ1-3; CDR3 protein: CASSLTSGNTIYF; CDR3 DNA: TGTGCCAGCAGTTTAACCTCTGGAAACACCATATATTTT
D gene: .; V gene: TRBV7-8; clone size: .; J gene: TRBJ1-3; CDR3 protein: CASSLVGRASSGNTIYF; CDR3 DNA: TGTGCCAGCAGCTTAGTCGGCAGGGCCTCCTCTGGAAACACCATATATTTT
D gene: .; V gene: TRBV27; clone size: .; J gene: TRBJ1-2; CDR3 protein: CASSLVSPLVYGYTF; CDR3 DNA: TGTGCCAGCAGTTTGGTGTCCCCCCTTGTCTATGGCTACACCTTC
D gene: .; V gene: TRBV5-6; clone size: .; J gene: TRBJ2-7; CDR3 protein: CASTTAEGFYEQYF; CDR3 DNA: TGTGCCAGCACCACAGCAGAGGGATTCTACGAGCAGTACTTC
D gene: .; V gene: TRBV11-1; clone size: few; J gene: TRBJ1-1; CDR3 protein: CASSFGEGTEAFF; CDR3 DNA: TGTGCCAGCAGCTTTGGGGAGGGCACTGAAGCTTTCTTT
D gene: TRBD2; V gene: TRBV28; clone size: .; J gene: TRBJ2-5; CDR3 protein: CASSPSGGFQETQYF; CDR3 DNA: TGTGCCAGCAGTCCTAGCGGGGGGTTTCAAGAGACCCAGTACTTC
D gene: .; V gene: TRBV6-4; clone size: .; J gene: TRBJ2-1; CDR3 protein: CASSDRGSYNEQFF; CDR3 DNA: TGTGCCAGCAGTGACAGGGGGAGCTACAATGAGCAGTTCTTC
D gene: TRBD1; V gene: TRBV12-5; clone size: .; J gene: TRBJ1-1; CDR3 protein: CASGLQGASTEAFF; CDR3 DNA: TGTGCTAGTGGTTTACAGGGGGCATCCACTGAAGCTTTCTTT
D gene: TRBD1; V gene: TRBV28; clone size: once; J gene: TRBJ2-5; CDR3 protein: CASSLYGQGAQETQYF; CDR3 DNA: TGTGCCAGCAGTTTATATGGACAGGGGGCCCAAGAGACCCAGTACTTC
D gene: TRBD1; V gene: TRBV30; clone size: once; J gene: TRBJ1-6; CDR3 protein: CAWSFGTGMRNSPLHF; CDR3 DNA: TGTGCCTGGAGTTTTGGGACAGGGATGAGGAATTCACCCCTCCACTTT
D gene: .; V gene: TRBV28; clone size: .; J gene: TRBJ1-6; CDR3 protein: CASKATGGSPLHF; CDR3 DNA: TGTGCCAGCAAGGCCACAGGTGGTTCACCCCTCCACTTT
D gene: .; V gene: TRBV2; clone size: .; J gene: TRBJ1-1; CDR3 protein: CASSETRGSHTEAFF; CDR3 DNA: TGTGCCAGCAGTGAAACACGGGGCAGCCACACTGAAGCTTTCTTT
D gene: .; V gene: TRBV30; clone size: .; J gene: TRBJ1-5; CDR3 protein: CAWSKGSEPQHF; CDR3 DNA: TGTGCCTGGAGTAAGGGCTCGGAGCCCCAGCATTTT
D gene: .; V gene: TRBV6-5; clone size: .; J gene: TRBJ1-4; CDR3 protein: CASMSDNEKLFF; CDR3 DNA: TGTGCCAGCATGAGCGATAATGAAAAACTGTTTTTT
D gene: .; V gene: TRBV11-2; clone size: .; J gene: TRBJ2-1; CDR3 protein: CASSFDEQFF; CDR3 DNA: TGTGCCAGCAGCTTTGATGAGCAGTTCTTC
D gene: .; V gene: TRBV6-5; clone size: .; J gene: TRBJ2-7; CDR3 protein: CASSYARSYEQYF; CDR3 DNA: TGTGCCAGCAGTTACGCCAGGTCCTACGAGCAGTACTTC
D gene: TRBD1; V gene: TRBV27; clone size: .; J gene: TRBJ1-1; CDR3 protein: CASSVGQANTEAFF; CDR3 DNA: TGTGCCAGCAGTGTGGGACAGGCAAACACTGAAGCTTTCTTT
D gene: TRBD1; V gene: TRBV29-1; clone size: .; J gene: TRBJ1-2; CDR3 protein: CSVQPSRDRARGYGYTF; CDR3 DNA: TGCAGCGTCCAACCGTCCCGGGACAGGGCGCGGGGCTATGGCTACACCTTC
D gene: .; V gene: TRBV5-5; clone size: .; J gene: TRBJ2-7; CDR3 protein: CASTPGPARVYEQYF; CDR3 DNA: TGTGCCAGCACCCCCGGGCCGGCCAGGGTCTACGAGCAGTACTTC
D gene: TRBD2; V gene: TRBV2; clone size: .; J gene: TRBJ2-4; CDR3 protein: CASIGTSGVTKNIQYF; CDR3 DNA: TGTGCCAGCATCGGGACTAGCGGGGTAACCAAAAACATTCAGTACTTC
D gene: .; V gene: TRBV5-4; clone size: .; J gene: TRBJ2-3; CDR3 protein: CASSFQGGTDTQYF; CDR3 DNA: TGTGCCAGCAGCTTCCAGGGGGGAACAGATACGCAGTATTTT
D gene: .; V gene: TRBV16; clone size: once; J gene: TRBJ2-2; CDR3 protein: CASSQSSTGELFF; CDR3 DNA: TGTGCCAGCAGCCAATCGAGCACCGGGGAGCTGTTTTTT
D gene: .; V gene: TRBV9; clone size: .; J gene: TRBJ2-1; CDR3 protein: CASSPPVGGGSVEQFF; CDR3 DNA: TGTGCCAGCAGCCCCCCCGTGGGGGGAGGTTCGGTTGAGCAGTTCTTC
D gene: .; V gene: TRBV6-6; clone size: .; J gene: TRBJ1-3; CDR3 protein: CASILTSGNTIYF; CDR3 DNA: TGTGCCAGCATTTTAACATCCGGAAACACCATATATTTT
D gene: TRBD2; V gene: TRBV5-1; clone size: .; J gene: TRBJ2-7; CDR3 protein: CASSLDSGGYSYEQYF; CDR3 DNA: TGCGCCAGCAGCTTGGATAGCGGGGGCTACTCCTACGAGCAGTACTTC